Listed below are T cell receptor beta chains from one sample, sequenced in a study of blood T cell repertoires in COVID-19. Method: immunoSEQ multiplex PCR; TCRdb's copy keeps in-frame clones and lacks some. Among 100,000 to 150,000 clones listed, approximately 87% were seen once. Sequencing used peripheral blood. These receptors all come from a man in his forties or fifties with acute or convalescent COVID-19. Both conserved end residues are trimmed from each CDR3. Each record gives: V gene, clone size, D gene, J gene, CDR3 protein. The D gene is left open where the match is weak. The size field is filled for only some rows; it gives once, few, many or a size class.

V gene: TRBV27; clone size: .; D gene: .; J gene: TRBJ1-2; CDR3 protein: ASSIRGGANYGYT
V gene: TRBV7-2; clone size: .; D gene: .; J gene: TRBJ2-3; CDR3 protein: ASSLSPSRHTQY
V gene: TRBV6-2/TRBV6-3; clone size: .; D gene: .; J gene: TRBJ1-4; CDR3 protein: ASSYRGYRDEKLF
V gene: TRBV6-6; clone size: .; D gene: .; J gene: TRBJ1-4; CDR3 protein: ASSYRQGEKLF
V gene: TRBV5-1; clone size: .; D gene: .; J gene: TRBJ1-3; CDR3 protein: ASSFPDNGNTIY
V gene: TRBV5-1; clone size: .; D gene: TRBD1; J gene: TRBJ1-6; CDR3 protein: ASSIQGGYNSPLH
V gene: TRBV30; clone size: once; D gene: TRBD1; J gene: TRBJ1-2; CDR3 protein: ARRDRESYGYT
V gene: TRBV10-2; clone size: few; D gene: .; J gene: TRBJ2-7; CDR3 protein: ATQAVAGNSYEQY
V gene: TRBV10-2; clone size: .; D gene: TRBD2; J gene: TRBJ2-5; CDR3 protein: ASLPPGLGETQY
V gene: TRBV6-4; clone size: once; D gene: TRBD2; J gene: TRBJ2-1; CDR3 protein: ASSEDTSETGYNEQF
V gene: TRBV15; clone size: .; D gene: .; J gene: TRBJ2-7; CDR3 protein: ATSRDWGPANYEQY
V gene: TRBV25-1; clone size: .; D gene: .; J gene: TRBJ1-1; CDR3 protein: ASSDRQFENTEAF
V gene: TRBV12-3/TRBV12-4; clone size: once; D gene: TRBD1; J gene: TRBJ2-7; CDR3 protein: ASSFTGEHEQY
V gene: TRBV7-9; clone size: .; D gene: .; J gene: TRBJ2-7; CDR3 protein: ASSFDREQY
V gene: TRBV5-1; clone size: .; D gene: .; J gene: TRBJ2-3; CDR3 protein: ASSATLSTDTQY
V gene: TRBV5-1; clone size: .; D gene: TRBD2; J gene: TRBJ2-1; CDR3 protein: ASSPTGGIGRFGEQF
V gene: TRBV7-6; clone size: .; D gene: TRBD2; J gene: TRBJ2-3; CDR3 protein: ASSPVAGGIADTQY
V gene: TRBV18; clone size: .; D gene: TRBD1; J gene: TRBJ2-1; CDR3 protein: ASSPDRALGEQF
V gene: TRBV7-9; clone size: few; D gene: .; J gene: TRBJ1-4; CDR3 protein: ASSPITTGHEKLF
V gene: TRBV10-2; clone size: .; D gene: TRBD2; J gene: TRBJ2-3; CDR3 protein: ASRGLAGAKSRHTQY
V gene: TRBV5-1; clone size: .; D gene: .; J gene: TRBJ1-5; CDR3 protein: ASSPSGLGQDSNQPQH
V gene: TRBV29-1; clone size: many; D gene: .; J gene: TRBJ1-2; CDR3 protein: SVGRHPRDDSNYGYT
V gene: TRBV7-8; clone size: .; D gene: .; J gene: TRBJ2-7; CDR3 protein: ASSLSGQPTYEQY
V gene: TRBV10-2; clone size: .; D gene: TRBD2; J gene: TRBJ2-1; CDR3 protein: ASRGLAGGGYNEQF
V gene: TRBV4-1; clone size: few; D gene: .; J gene: TRBJ1-6; CDR3 protein: ASSQERGSSYNSPLH
V gene: TRBV6-4; clone size: .; D gene: TRBD1; J gene: TRBJ1-6; CDR3 protein: ASSPGGSLSPLH
V gene: TRBV2; clone size: .; D gene: TRBD1; J gene: TRBJ2-3; CDR3 protein: ASSGGTGWTDTQY
V gene: TRBV5-1; clone size: .; D gene: .; J gene: TRBJ1-3; CDR3 protein: ASSLDGSLSGNTIY
V gene: TRBV3-1/TRBV3-2; clone size: .; D gene: .; J gene: TRBJ1-5; CDR3 protein: ASSPGTNNQPQH
V gene: TRBV7-2; clone size: .; D gene: TRBD1; J gene: TRBJ1-4; CDR3 protein: ASSRTGGEKLF
V gene: TRBV6-6; clone size: .; D gene: TRBD1; J gene: TRBJ1-5; CDR3 protein: ASRPSDRGFNQPQH
V gene: TRBV27; clone size: .; D gene: TRBD1; J gene: TRBJ2-7; CDR3 protein: ASSLYRDSVPYEQY
V gene: TRBV25-1; clone size: .; D gene: .; J gene: TRBJ2-2; CDR3 protein: ASSEDSTNTGELF
V gene: TRBV7-2; clone size: .; D gene: TRBD2; J gene: TRBJ2-3; CDR3 protein: ASKQVSSGATDTQY
V gene: TRBV9; clone size: .; D gene: TRBD2; J gene: TRBJ2-3; CDR3 protein: ASSVSGVSGSDTQY
V gene: TRBV20-1; clone size: .; D gene: .; J gene: TRBJ2-3; CDR3 protein: SASSRTGPVTDTQY
V gene: TRBV12-3/TRBV12-4; clone size: .; D gene: .; J gene: TRBJ1-1; CDR3 protein: ASSFGGTTEAF
V gene: TRBV6-6; clone size: .; D gene: .; J gene: TRBJ2-2; CDR3 protein: ASRWEIGELF
V gene: TRBV18; clone size: once; D gene: .; J gene: TRBJ2-7; CDR3 protein: ASSQPNRETYEQY
V gene: TRBV11-2; clone size: .; D gene: TRBD2; J gene: TRBJ2-1; CDR3 protein: ASSPTRGGHEQF
V gene: TRBV6-5; clone size: .; D gene: .; J gene: TRBJ2-5; CDR3 protein: ASSPGGTLQETQY
V gene: TRBV5-1; clone size: .; D gene: TRBD2; J gene: TRBJ2-1; CDR3 protein: ASRVAGKANNEQF
V gene: TRBV24-1; clone size: .; D gene: .; J gene: TRBJ1-2; CDR3 protein: ATSDSGGANYGYT
V gene: TRBV21-1; clone size: .; D gene: .; J gene: TRBJ2-3; CDR3 protein: ASSKLLAGEDTQY
V gene: TRBV19; clone size: .; D gene: .; J gene: TRBJ2-3; CDR3 protein: ASSSMRLITDTQY